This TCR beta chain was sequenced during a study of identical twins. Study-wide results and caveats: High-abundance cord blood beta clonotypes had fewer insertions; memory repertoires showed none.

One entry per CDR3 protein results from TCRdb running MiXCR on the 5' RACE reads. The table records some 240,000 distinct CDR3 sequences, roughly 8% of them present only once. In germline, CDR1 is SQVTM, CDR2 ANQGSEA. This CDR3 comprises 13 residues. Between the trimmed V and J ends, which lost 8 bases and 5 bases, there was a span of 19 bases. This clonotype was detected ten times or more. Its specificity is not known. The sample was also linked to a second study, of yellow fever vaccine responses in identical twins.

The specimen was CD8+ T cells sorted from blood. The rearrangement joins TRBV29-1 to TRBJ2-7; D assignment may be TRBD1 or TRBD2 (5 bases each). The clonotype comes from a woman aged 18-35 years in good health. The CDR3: CSPWAQGENEQYF. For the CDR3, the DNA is TGCAGCCCCTGGGCCCAAGGGGAGAACGAGCAGTACTTC.